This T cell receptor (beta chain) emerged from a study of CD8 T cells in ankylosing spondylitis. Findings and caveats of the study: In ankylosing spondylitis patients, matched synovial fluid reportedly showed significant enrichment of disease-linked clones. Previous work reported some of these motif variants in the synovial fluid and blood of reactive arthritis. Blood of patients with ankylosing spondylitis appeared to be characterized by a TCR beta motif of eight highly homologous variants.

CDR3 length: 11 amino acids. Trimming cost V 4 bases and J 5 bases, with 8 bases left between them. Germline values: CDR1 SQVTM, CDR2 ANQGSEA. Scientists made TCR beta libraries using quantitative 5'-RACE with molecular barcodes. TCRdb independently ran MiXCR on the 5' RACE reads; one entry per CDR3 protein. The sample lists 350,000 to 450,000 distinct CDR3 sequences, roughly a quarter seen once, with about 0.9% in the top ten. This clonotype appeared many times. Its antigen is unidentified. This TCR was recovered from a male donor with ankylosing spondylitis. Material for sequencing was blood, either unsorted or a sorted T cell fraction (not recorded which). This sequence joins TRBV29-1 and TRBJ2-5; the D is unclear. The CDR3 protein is CSVVGLETQYF. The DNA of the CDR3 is TGCAGCGTTGTGGGATTGGAGACCCAGTACTTC. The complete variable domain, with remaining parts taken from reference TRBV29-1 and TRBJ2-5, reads SAVISQKPSRDICQRGTSLTIQCQVDSQVTMMFWYRQQPGQSLTLIATANQGSEATYESGFVIDKFPISRPNLTFSTLTVSNMSPEDSSIYLCSVVGLETQYFGPGTRLLVL.